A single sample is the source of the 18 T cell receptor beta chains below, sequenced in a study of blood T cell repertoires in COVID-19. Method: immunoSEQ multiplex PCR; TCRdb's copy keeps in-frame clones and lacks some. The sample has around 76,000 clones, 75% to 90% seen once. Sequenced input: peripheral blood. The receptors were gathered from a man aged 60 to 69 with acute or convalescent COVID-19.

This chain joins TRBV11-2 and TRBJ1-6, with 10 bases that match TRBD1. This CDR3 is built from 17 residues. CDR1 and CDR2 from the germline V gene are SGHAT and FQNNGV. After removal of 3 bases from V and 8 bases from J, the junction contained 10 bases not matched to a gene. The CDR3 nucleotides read TGTGCCAGCAGCTTGGGACAGGGGAGGTCAAGAGATTCACCCCTCCACTTT. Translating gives CASSLGQGRSRDSPLHF.

CDR3 residues: CASSPQATGELFF. CDR3 nucleotides: TGTGCCAGCTCACCCCAAGCCACCGGGGAGCTGTTTTTT. J is TRBJ2-2 and V is TRBV18, with D unclear. This CDR3 has 13 residues. The V gene lost 3 bases and the J gene lost 4 bases, with 6 bases spanning the gap. From germline, CDR1 is KGHSH and CDR2 LQKENI.

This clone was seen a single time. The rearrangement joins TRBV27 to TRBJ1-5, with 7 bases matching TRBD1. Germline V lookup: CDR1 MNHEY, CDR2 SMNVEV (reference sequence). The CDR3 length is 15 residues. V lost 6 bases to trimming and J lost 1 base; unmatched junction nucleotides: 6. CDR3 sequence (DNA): TGTGCCAGCAGCCTCGGACAGGCCAGCAATCAGCCCCAGCATTTT. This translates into CASSLGQASNQPQHF.

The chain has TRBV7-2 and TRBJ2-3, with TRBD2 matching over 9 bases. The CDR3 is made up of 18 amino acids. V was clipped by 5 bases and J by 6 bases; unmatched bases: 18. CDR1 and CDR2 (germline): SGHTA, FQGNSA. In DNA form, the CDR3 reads TGTGCCAGCAGCCTGAGAATCCCCCGAGGACTAGCGTCTGATACGCAGTATTTT. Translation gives CASSLRIPRGLASDTQYF. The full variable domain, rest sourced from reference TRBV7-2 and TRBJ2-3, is GAGVSQSPSNKVTEKGKDVELRCDPISGHTALYWYRQSLGQGLEFLIYFQGNSAPDKSGLPSDRFSAERTGGSVSTLTIQRTQQEDSAVYLCASSLRIPRGLASDTQYFGPGTRLTVL.

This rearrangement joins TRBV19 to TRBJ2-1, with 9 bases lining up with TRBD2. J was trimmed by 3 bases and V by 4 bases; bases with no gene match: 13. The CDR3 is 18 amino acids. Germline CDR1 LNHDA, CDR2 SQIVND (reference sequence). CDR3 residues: CASSKGFAGGPNYNEQFF. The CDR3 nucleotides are TGTGCCAGTAGTAAAGGTTTTGCGGGAGGGCCTAACTACAATGAGCAGTTCTTC.

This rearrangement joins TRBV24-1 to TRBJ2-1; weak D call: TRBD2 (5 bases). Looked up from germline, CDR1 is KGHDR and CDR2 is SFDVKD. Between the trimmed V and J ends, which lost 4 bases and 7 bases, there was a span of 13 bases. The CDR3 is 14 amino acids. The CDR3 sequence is CATSDPGWVNEQFF. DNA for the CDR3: TGTGCCACCAGTGACCCGGGGTGGGTTAATGAGCAGTTCTTC.

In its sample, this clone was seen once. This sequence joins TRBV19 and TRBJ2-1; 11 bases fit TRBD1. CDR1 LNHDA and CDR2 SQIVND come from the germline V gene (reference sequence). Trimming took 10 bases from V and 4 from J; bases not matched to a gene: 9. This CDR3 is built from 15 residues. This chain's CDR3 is CATKRGTGGYNEQFF. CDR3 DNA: TGTGCCACTAAAAGAGGGACAGGGGGTTACAATGAGCAGTTCTTC.

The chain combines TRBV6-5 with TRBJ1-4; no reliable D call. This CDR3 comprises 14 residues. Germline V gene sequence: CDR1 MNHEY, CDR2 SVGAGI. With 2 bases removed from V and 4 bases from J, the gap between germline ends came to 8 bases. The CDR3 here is CASSYGQDNEKLFF. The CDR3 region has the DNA TGTGCCAGCAGTTACGGGCAGGATAATGAAAAACTGTTTTTT.

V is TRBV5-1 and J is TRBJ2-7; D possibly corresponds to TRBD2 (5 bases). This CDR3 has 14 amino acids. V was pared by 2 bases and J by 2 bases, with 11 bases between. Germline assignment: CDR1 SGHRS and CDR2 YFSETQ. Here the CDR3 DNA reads TGCGCCAGCAGCTTTGGTCTAGCCACCTACGAGCAGTACTTC. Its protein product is CASSFGLATYEQYF.

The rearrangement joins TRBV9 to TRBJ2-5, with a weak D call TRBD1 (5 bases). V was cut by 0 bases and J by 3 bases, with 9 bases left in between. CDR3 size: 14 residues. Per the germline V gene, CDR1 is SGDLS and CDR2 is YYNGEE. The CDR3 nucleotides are TGTGCCAGCAGCGTAGCAGGGCGCGAAGAGACCCAGTACTTC. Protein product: CASSVAGREETQYF. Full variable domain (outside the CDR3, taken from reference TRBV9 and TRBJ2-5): DSGVTQTPKHLITATGQRVTLRCSPRSGDLSVYWYQQSLDQGLQFLIQYYNGEERAKGNILERFSAQQFPDLHSELNLSSLELGDSALYFCASSVAGREETQYFGPGTRLLVL.

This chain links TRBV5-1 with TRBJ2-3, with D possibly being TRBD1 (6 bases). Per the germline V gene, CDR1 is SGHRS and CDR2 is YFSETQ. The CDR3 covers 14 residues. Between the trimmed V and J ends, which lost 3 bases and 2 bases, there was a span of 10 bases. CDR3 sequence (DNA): TGCGCCAGCAGCTACGGACAGTTCACAGATACGCAGTATTTT. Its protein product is CASSYGQFTDTQYF. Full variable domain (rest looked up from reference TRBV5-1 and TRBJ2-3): KAGVTQTPRYLIKTRGQQVTLSCSPISGHRSVSWYQQTPGQGLQFLFEYFSETQRNKGNFPGRFSGRQFSNSRSEMNVSTLELGDSALYLCASSYGQFTDTQYFGPGTRLTVL.

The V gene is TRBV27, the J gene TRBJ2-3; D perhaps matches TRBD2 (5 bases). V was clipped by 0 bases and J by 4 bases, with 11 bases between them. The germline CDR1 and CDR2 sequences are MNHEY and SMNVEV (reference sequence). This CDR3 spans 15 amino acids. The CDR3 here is CASSLSRGVADTQYF. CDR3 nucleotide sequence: TGTGCCAGCAGTTTATCTCGGGGAGTGGCAGATACGCAGTATTTT.

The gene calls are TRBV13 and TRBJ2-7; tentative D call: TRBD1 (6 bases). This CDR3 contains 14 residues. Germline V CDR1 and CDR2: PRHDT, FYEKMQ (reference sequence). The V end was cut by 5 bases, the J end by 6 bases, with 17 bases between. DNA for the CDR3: TGTGCCAGCAGCCTTAAGGACAGCTTTAGCGAGCAGTACTTC. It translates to CASSLKDSFSEQYF.

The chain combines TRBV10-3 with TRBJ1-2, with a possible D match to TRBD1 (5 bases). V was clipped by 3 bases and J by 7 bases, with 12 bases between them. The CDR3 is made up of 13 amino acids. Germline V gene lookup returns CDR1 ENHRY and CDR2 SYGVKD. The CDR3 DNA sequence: TGTGCCATCAGTGAAAAAAAGGGGTTTGGCTACACCTTC. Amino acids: CAISEKKGFGYTF.

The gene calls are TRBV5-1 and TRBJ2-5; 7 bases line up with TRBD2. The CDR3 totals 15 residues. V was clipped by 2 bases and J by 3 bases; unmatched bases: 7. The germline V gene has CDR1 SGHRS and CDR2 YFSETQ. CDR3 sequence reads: CASSFNAGAEETQYF. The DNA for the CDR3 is TGCGCCAGCAGCTTCAACGCGGGAGCGGAAGAGACCCAGTACTTC.

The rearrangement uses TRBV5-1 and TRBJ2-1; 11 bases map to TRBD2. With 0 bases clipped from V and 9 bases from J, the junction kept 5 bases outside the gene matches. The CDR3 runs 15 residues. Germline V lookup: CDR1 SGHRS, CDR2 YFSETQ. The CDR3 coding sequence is TGCGCCAGCAGCTTGGCCACTAGCGGGAGCACTGAGCAGTTCTTC. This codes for CASSLATSGSTEQFF.

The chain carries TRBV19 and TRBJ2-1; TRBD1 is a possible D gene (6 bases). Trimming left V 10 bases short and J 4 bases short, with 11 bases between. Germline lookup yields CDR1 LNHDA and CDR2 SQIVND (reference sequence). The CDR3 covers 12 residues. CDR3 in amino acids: CATRTAYNEQFF. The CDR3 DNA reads TGTGCCACCCGGACAGCTTACAATGAGCAGTTCTTC.

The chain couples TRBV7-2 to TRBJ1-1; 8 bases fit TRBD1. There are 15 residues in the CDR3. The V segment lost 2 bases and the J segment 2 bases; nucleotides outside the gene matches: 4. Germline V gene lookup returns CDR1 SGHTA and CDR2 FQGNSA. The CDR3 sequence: CASSLYAGGNTEAFF. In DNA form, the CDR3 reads TGTGCCAGCAGCTTATATGCAGGGGGCAACACTGAAGCTTTCTTT.